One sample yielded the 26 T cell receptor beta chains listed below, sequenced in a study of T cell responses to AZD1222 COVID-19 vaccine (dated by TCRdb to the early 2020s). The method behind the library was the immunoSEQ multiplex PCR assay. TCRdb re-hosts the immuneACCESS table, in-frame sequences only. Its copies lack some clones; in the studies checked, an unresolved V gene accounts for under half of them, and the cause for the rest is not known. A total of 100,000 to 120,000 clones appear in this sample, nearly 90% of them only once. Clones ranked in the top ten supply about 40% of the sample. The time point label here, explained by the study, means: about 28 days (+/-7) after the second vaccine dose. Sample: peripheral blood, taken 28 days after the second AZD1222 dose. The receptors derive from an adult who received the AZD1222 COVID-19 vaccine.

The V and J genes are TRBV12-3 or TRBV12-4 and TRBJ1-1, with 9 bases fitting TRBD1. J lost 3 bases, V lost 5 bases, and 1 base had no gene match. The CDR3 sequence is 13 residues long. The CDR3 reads CASSRTGDTEAFF. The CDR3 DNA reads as TGTGCCAGCAGTCGGACAGGGGACACTGAAGCTTTCTTT.

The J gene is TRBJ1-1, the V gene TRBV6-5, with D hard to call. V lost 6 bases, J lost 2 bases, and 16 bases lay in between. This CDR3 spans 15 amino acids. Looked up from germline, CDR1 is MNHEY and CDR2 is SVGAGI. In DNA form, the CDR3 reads TGTGCCAGCAGACGAACACCGGGGTCAAACACTGAAGCTTTCTTT. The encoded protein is CASRRTPGSNTEAFF.

For the CDR3, the DNA is TGTGCCAGCACCAAGGGCCCACTAGCGGGATACAATGAGCAGTTCTTC. It encodes CASTKGPLAGYNEQFF. The rearrangement joins TRBV4-2 to TRBJ2-1, with TRBD2 matching over 10 bases. Losses at the gene ends were 7 bases for V and 4 bases for J; bases not matched to a gene: 10. This CDR3 region has 16 residues. Germline CDR1 LGHNA, CDR2 YNFKEQ.

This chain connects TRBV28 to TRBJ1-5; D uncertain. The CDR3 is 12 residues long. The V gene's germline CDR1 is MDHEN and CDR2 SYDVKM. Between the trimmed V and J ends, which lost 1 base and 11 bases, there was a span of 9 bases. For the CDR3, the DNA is TGTGCCAGCAGTTTATCCCCCCCGGCCCAGCATTTT. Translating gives CASSLSPPAQHF.

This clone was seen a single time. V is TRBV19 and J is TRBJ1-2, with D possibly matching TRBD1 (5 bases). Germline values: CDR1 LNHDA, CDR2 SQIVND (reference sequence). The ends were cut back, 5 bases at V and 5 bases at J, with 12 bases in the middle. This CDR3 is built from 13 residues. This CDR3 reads CASSVGTGYGYTF. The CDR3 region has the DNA TGTGCCAGTAGTGTCGGGACCGGGTATGGCTACACCTTC.

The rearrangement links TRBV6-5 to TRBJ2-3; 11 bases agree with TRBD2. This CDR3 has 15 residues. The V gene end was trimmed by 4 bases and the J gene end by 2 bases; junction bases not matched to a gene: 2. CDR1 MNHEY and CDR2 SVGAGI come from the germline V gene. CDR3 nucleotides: TGTGCCAGCAGTTTTAGCGGGAGGGCCACAGATACGCAGTATTTT. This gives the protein CASSFSGRATDTQYF.

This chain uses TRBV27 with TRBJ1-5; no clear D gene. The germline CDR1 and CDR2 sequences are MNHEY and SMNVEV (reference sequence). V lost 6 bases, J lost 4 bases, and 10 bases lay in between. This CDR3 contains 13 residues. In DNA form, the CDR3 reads TGTGCCAGCAGGAGAGGGTGGAATCAGCCCCAGCATTTT. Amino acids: CASRRGWNQPQHF.

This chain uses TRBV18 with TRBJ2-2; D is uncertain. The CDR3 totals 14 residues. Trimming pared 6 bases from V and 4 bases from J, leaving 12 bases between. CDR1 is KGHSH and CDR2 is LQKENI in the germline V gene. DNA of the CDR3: TGTGCCAGCTCCCCTGGGCCACTCACCGGGGAGCTGTTTTTT. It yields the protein CASSPGPLTGELFF.

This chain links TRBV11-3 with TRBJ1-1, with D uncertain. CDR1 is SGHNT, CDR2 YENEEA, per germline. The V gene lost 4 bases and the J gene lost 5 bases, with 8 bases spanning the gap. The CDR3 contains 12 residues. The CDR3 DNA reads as TGTGCCAGCAGCTCACTCGGGACTGAAGCTTTCTTT. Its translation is CASSSLGTEAFF.

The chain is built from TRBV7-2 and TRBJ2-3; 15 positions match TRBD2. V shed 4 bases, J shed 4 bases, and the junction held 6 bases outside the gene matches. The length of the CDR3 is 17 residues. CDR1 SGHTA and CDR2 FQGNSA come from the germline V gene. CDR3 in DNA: TGTGCCAGCAGCTCCTTCGGACTAGCGGGAGGGGCAGATACGCAGTATTTT. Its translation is CASSSFGLAGGADTQYF.

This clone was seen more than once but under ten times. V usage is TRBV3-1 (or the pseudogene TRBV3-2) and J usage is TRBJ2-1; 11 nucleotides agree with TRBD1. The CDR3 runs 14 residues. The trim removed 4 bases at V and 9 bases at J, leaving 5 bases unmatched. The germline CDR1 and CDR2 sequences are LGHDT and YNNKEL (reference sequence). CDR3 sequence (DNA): TGTGCCAGCAGCCCCGGACAGGGGGCGGGTGAGCAGTTCTTC. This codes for CASSPGQGAGEQFF.

The CDR3 is CATSDGQGSSPLHF. The CDR3 nucleotides are TGTGCCACCAGTGACGGACAGGGAAGTTCACCCCTCCACTTT. The J gene is TRBJ1-6, the V gene TRBV24-1; 8 nucleotides match TRBD1. The V segment lost 4 bases and the J segment 9 bases; nucleotides outside the gene matches: 4. This CDR3 has 14 amino acids. Germline V lookup: CDR1 KGHDR, CDR2 SFDVKD.

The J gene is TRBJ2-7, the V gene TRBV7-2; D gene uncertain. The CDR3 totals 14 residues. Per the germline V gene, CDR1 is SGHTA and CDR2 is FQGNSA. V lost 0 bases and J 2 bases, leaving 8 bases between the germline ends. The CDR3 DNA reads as TGTGCCAGCAGCTTAGCCAGCCCTACCTACGAGCAGTACTTC. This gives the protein CASSLASPTYEQYF. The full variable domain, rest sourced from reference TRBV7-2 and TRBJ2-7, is GAGVSQSPSNKVTEKGKDVELRCDPISGHTALYWYRQSLGQGLEFLIYFQGNSAPDKSGLPSDRFSAERTGGSVSTLTIQRTQQEDSAVYLCASSLASPTYEQYFGPGTRLTVT.

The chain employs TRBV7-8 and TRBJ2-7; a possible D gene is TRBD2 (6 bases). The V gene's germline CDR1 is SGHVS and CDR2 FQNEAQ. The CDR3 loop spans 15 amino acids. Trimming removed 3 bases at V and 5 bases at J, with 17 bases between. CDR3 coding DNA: TGTGCCAGCAGCTTTGGGGGGACTGTTATTGACGAGCAGTACTTC. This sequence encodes CASSFGGTVIDEQYF.

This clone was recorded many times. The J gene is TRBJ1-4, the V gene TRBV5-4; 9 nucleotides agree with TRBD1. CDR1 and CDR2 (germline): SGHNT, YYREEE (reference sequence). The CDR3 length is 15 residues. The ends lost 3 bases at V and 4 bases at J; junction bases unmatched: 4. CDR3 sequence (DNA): TGTGCCAGCAGCTGGGGGACAGGGAATAATGAAAAACTGTTTTTT. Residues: CASSWGTGNNEKLFF.

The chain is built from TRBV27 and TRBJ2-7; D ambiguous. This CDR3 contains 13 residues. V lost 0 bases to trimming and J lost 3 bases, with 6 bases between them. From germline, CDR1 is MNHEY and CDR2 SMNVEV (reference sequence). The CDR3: CASSLSLGYEQYF. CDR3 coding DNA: TGTGCCAGCAGTTTATCTTTGGGCTACGAGCAGTACTTC.

CDR3 amino acids: CASSTRGGGHETQYF. CDR3 in DNA: TGCGCCAGCAGCACCCGGGGGGGAGGGCATGAGACCCAGTACTTC. This chain uses TRBV5-1 with TRBJ2-5, with 8 bases matching TRBD2. Germline CDR1 SGHRS, CDR2 YFSETQ. The V and J ends lost 4 bases and 5 bases, in that order; junction bases with no gene match: 10. This CDR3 has 15 residues.

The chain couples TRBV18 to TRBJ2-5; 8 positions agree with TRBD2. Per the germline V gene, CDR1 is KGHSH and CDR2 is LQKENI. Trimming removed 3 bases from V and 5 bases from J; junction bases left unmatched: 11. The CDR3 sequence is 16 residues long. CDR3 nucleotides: TGTGCCAGCTCACCGACGGGGCTAGCGGGCGGGGAGACCCAGTACTTC. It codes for CASSPTGLAGGETQYF. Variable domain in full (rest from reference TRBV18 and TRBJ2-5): NAGVMQNPRHLVRRRGQEARLRCSPMKGHSHVYWYRQLPEEGLKFMVYLQKENIIDESGMPKERFSAEFPKEGPSILRIQQVVRGDSAAYFCASSPTGLAGGETQYFGPGTRLLVL.

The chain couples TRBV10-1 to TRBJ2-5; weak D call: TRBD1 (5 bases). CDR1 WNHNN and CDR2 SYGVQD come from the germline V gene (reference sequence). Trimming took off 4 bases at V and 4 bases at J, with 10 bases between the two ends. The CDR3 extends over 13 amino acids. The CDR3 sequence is CASSAAQGETQYF. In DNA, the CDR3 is TGCGCCAGCAGTGCAGCCCAGGGAGAGACCCAGTACTTC.

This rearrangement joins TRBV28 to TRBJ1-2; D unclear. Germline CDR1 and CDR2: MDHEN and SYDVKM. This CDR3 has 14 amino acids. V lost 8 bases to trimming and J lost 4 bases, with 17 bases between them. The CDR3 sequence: CASVALLPVYGYTF. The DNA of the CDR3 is TGTGCCAGCGTGGCCCTATTACCTGTCTATGGCTACACCTTC.

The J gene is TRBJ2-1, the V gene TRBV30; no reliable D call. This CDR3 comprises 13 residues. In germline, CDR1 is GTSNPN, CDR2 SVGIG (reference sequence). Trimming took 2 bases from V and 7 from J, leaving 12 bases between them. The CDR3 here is CAWSSTAYNEQFF. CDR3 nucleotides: TGTGCCTGGAGTTCTACCGCATATAATGAGCAGTTCTTC.

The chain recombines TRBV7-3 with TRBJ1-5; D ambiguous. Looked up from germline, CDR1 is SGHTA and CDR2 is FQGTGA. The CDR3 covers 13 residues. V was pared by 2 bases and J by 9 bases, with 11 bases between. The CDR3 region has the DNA TGTGCCAGCAGCTTAGGTGGACTAGGGCCCCAGCATTTT. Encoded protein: CASSLGGLGPQHF.

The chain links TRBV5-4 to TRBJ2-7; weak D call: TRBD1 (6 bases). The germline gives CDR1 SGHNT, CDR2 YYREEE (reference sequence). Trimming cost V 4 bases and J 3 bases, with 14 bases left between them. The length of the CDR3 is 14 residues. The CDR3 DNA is TGTGCCAGCAGCCCGACAGGCCGTAACTACGAGCAGTACTTC. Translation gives CASSPTGRNYEQYF.

In nucleotides, the CDR3 is TGTGCCAGCAGAGTGAGACTAGACCCAATCTACGAGCAGTACTTC. This encodes CASRVRLDPIYEQYF. The rearrangement joins TRBV27 to TRBJ2-7; maybe TRBD2 (6 bases). The CDR3 has 15 residues. Germline V lookup: CDR1 MNHEY, CDR2 SMNVEV (reference sequence). The V end lost 6 bases, the J end lost 3 bases, and 18 bases lay between the germline ends.

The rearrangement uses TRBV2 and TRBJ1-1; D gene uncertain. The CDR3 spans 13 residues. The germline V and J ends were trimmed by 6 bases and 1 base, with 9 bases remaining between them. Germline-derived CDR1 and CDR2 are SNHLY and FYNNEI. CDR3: CASSSDSNTEAFF. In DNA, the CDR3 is TGTGCCAGCAGCTCGGACTCGAACACTGAAGCTTTCTTT.

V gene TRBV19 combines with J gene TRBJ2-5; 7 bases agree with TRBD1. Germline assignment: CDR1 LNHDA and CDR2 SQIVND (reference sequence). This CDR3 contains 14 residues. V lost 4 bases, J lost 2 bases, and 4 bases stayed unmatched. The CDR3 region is CASSRLGQQETQYF. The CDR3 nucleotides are TGTGCCAGTAGTAGGTTGGGACAGCAAGAGACCCAGTACTTC.